This T cell receptor beta chain originates from a study of OX40 agonist ivuxolimab in advanced cancers. Findings of the study overall: CD4+ T cells averaged fewer expanded clones than CD8+ T cells.

The ends lost 6 bases at V and 8 bases at J; junction bases unmatched: 14. The CDR3 consists of 15 residues. CDR1 is SQVTM and CDR2 is ANQGSEA in the germline V gene. TCRdb keeps only in-frame clones here, not all; method: immunoSEQ multiplex PCR. The sample contains some 64,000 clones, 65% to 90% of which appear only once. Of note for this clone: Its target is unknown.

Autoimmune disease history or systemic immunosuppression barred patients. The sequencing used CD4+ or CD8+ T cells sorted from blood, collected in a trial of the OX40 agonist ivuxolimab. This clonotype was sampled from an adult with an advanced solid tumor such as melanoma, head and neck, liver or kidney cancer. The chain joins TRBV29-1 to TRBJ1-4, with TRBD1 matching over 8 bases. CDR3: CSVDKAGTGGEKLFF. As DNA, the CDR3 is TGCAGCGTGGACAAAGCCGGGACAGGTGGGGAAAAACTGTTTTTT.